This paragraph reports one TCR beta chain. Trimming cost V 0 bases and J 7 bases, with 14 bases left between them. The CDR3 is made up of 14 amino acids. Germline V lookup: CDR1 SGHRS, CDR2 YFSETQ. These data originate in a study of blood T cell repertoires in COVID-19. Whole-study context: Acute and convalescent COVID-19 samples came from the United States, Italy and Spain. Sample material is recorded as cDNA or gDNA derived from T cells, B-cell-depleted T cells, or PBMCs.

Per the original methods: Amplified reference gene primers provided the basis for estimating nucleated cell counts. Produced via immunoSEQ multiplex PCR; TCRdb's table is partial and in-frame only. Clone size and V and J calls were adopted from that table, with D and trimming inferred from the DNA. The data contain 100,000 to 150,000 clones, 85% of them singletons. Sequenced input: peripheral blood. The V gene is TRBV5-1, the J gene TRBJ2-7; D perhaps matches TRBD2 (5 bases). This sequence originates from a man older than 75 with active or convalescent COVID-19. CDR3 nucleotides: TGCGCCAGCAGCTTGGTTGTCCGGGAAGCGGAGCAGTACTTC. Translation gives CASSLVVREAEQYF.